Here is one T cell receptor beta chain with its context. The data were taken from a study of cytomegalovirus exposure and HLA in healthy donors. Primers for the PCR totalled 60 Vbeta and 13 Jbeta. Produced via immunoSEQ multiplex PCR; TCRdb's table is partial and in-frame only. This table has 60,000 to 85,000 clones, about 66% appearing once. The length of the CDR3 is 14 residues. Germline CDR1 reads SGDLS; CDR2 reads YYNGEE. With 3 bases removed from V and 7 bases from J, the gap between germline ends came to 14 bases. Specimen: PBMCs. V usage is TRBV9 and J usage is TRBJ2-1, with D hard to call. The clonotype comes from a man between 60 and 75 years old in good health and CMV-seropositive. CDR3 loop: CASSAPLRPNEQFF. CDR3 nucleotide sequence: TGTGCCAGCAGCGCCCCTCTCAGGCCGAATGAGCAGTTCTTC.